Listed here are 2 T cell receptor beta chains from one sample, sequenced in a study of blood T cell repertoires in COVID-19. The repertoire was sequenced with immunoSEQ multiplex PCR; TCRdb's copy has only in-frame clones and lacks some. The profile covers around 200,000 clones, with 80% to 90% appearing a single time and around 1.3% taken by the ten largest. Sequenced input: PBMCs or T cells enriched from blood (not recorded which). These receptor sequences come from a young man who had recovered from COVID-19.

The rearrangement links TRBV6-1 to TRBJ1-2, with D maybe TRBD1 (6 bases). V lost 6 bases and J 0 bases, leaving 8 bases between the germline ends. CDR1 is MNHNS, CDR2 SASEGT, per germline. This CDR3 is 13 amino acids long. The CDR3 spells CASREGANYGYTF. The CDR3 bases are TGTGCCAGCAGAGAGGGGGCTAACTATGGCTACACCTTC.

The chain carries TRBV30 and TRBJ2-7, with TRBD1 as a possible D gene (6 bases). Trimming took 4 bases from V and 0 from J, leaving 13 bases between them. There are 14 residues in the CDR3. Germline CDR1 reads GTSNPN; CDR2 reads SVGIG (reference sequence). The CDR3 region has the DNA TGTGCCTGGACTGACAGGAAGAGCTCCTACGAGCAGTACTTC. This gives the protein CAWTDRKSSYEQYF.